This TCR beta chain was obtained from a study of glioma-infiltrating T cells. Using RNA template, CDR3s of TCR alpha and beta were amplified with iRepertoire arm-PCR. One-step reverse transcription and amplification started from approximately 100-400 ng of tissue mRNA or PBMC total RNA. Using its own MiXCR run on the multiplex PCR reads, TCRdb lists one record per CDR3 protein. The table lists around 140,000 distinct CDR3 sequences, around 40% of them singletons, with around a fifth in the top ten. The CDR3 runs to 14 residues. With 3 bases removed from V and 3 bases from J, the gap between germline ends came to 12 bases. From germline, CDR1 is KGHSH and CDR2 LQKENI.

The sequencing sample was made of glioma tissue, nonneoplastic brain tissue, or PBMCs (not recorded which). The receptor was isolated from a human donor with low-grade glioma or glioblastoma, undergoing nonglioma brain surgery, or in good health (not recorded which). The chain joins TRBV18 to TRBJ2-7; perhaps TRBD2 as D (5 bases). The CDR3 nucleotides are TGTGCCAGCTCACCGGGGAGCAGCGACTACGAGCAGTACTTC. Protein product: CASSPGSSDYEQYF.